This T cell receptor beta chain stems from a study of T-cell reconstitution after alpha-beta-depleted transplantation in children. This clonotype was recorded at least ten times. Unique molecular identifiers tagged the TCRbeta library. TCRdb re-called the PCR reads through MiXCR, storing one row per CDR3 protein. The table has more than 150,000 distinct CDR3 sequences, roughly 7.5% seen once. In germline, CDR1 is LNHDA, CDR2 SQIVND (reference sequence). The CDR3 is 14 amino acids. V gave up 5 bases and J gave up 2 bases, with 13 bases separating them. This chain links TRBV19 with TRBJ2-7, with D unresolved. The sample consisted of PBMCs from the stem cell graft donor, taken from the stem cell graft. The sequence was obtained from a human donor who donated a stem cell graft to a child with Wiskott-Aldrich syndrome. The CDR3 bases are TGTGCCAGTAGTTTAGCCGGTTCCCCCTACGAGCAGTACTTC. Protein: CASSLAGSPYEQYF.